A selection of T cell receptor beta chains follows, all from one sample in a study of multiple sclerosis patients with progressive multifocal leukoencephalopathy. Measured with immunoSEQ multiplex PCR; TCRdb has only the in-frame clones, and not every one. The data show tens of thousands of clones, approximately 89% seen once. The material sequenced was PBMCs, taken from a patient treated with natalizumab. The source is a human donor with multiple sclerosis. Both conserved end residues are part of each CDR3. D genes are given only for firm matches. Only part of the rows carry a size: once, few, many, or a class if the clone is expanded.

J gene: TRBJ1-2; V gene: TRBV7-9; clone size: few; D gene: -; CDR3 DNA: TGTGCCAGCAGCGGGCGGACAGACGGCTACACCTTC; CDR3 protein: CASSGRTDGYTF
J gene: TRBJ2-1; V gene: TRBV28; clone size: -; D gene: TRBD2; CDR3 DNA: TGTGCCAGCAGTTTATCCTTTACGGGGGGCTACAATGAGCAGTTCTTC; CDR3 protein: CASSLSFTGGYNEQFF
J gene: TRBJ2-3; V gene: TRBV7-9; clone size: -; D gene: -; CDR3 DNA: TGTGCCAGCAGCTTGCGCAGGGGAGGGGATACGCAGTATTTT; CDR3 protein: CASSLRRGGDTQYF
J gene: TRBJ1-1; V gene: TRBV9; clone size: -; D gene: -; CDR3 DNA: TGTGCCAGCAGCGTAGGGGAGGGCAGAGGGAACACTGAAGCTTTCTTT; CDR3 protein: CASSVGEGRGNTEAFF
J gene: TRBJ1-1; V gene: TRBV7-9; clone size: -; D gene: -; CDR3 DNA: TGTGCCAGCAGCTCCGCCACCGGGATTGCAATGAACACTGAAGCTTTCTTT; CDR3 protein: CASSSATGIAMNTEAFF
J gene: TRBJ1-5; V gene: TRBV25-1; clone size: -; D gene: -; CDR3 DNA: TGTGCCAGCAGTGGTGCCAGGACTTACAATCAGCCCCAGCATTTT; CDR3 protein: CASSGARTYNQPQHF
J gene: TRBJ2-7; V gene: TRBV6-5; clone size: once; D gene: -; CDR3 DNA: TGTGCCAGCAGTTCCACTGAGGCTAGTAAGTACGAGCAGTACTTC; CDR3 protein: CASSSTEASKYEQYF
J gene: TRBJ2-3; V gene: TRBV5-1; clone size: -; D gene: -; CDR3 DNA: TGCGCCAGCAGCTTGGCCGCATCCACTTTCACAGATGCGCAGTATTTT; CDR3 protein: CASSLAASTFTDAQYF
J gene: TRBJ2-7; V gene: TRBV7-2; clone size: -; D gene: TRBD1; CDR3 DNA: TGTGCCAGCAGCTTAGTCGGGACAGGAGTCTACGAGCAGTACTTC; CDR3 protein: CASSLVGTGVYEQYF
J gene: TRBJ2-3; V gene: TRBV29-1; clone size: few; D gene: -; CDR3 DNA: TGCAGCGTTAATCGGGAGTTCACAGATACGCAGTATTTT; CDR3 protein: CSVNREFTDTQYF
J gene: TRBJ1-2; V gene: TRBV4-3; clone size: once; D gene: -; CDR3 DNA: TGCGCCAGCAACCAAGGGGTTTTATCTAACTATGGCTACACCTTC; CDR3 protein: CASNQGVLSNYGYTF
J gene: TRBJ2-5; V gene: TRBV4-3; clone size: -; D gene: -; CDR3 DNA: TGCGCCAGCAGCCAAGGGATGGCAGCAGAAGAGACCCAGTACTTC; CDR3 protein: CASSQGMAAEETQYF
J gene: TRBJ2-7; V gene: TRBV27; clone size: few; D gene: TRBD2; CDR3 DNA: TGTGCCAGCAGCCTCGGGACTAGCGGGTTATACGAGCAGTACTTC; CDR3 protein: CASSLGTSGLYEQYF
J gene: TRBJ2-1; V gene: TRBV7-2; clone size: -; D gene: TRBD1; CDR3 DNA: TGTGCCAGCACCAAGTGGCAGGGGGCCTGGAATGAGCAGTTCTTC; CDR3 protein: CASTKWQGAWNEQFF
J gene: TRBJ1-3; V gene: TRBV4-3; clone size: -; D gene: -; CDR3 DNA: TGCGCCAGCAGCCAAGTGGGGGGGGCTGGAAACACCATATATTTT; CDR3 protein: CASSQVGGAGNTIYF
J gene: TRBJ1-4; V gene: TRBV5-1; clone size: -; D gene: TRBD1; CDR3 DNA: TGCGCCAGCAGCCGACAGGGTGCTAATGAAAAACTGTTTTTT; CDR3 protein: CASSRQGANEKLFF
J gene: TRBJ1-2; V gene: TRBV6-1; clone size: -; D gene: -; CDR3 DNA: TGTGCCAGCAGTGAATCGAGGGGGGATGGCTACACCTTC; CDR3 protein: CASSESRGDGYTF
J gene: TRBJ2-7; V gene: TRBV7-2; clone size: -; D gene: -; CDR3 DNA: TGTGCCAGCAGCAAGCCTCGCTCAGTTGAAGGCGACGAGCAGTACTTC; CDR3 protein: CASSKPRSVEGDEQYF
J gene: TRBJ2-1; V gene: TRBV2; clone size: -; D gene: TRBD2; CDR3 DNA: TGTGCCAGCAGTGGGGGACTAGCGGGTCCCACTGAGCAGTTCTTC; CDR3 protein: CASSGGLAGPTEQFF
J gene: TRBJ1-3; V gene: TRBV4-1; clone size: -; D gene: -; CDR3 DNA: TGCGCCAGCAGCCAAGGGGGCACCTTCTCTGGAAACACCATATATTTT; CDR3 protein: CASSQGGTFSGNTIYF
J gene: TRBJ2-2; V gene: TRBV7-9; clone size: -; D gene: -; CDR3 DNA: TGTGCCAGCAGCTTAGGACAGGTCGACACCGGGGAGCTGTTTTTT; CDR3 protein: CASSLGQVDTGELFF
J gene: TRBJ2-7; V gene: TRBV7-2; clone size: -; D gene: -; CDR3 DNA: TGTGCCAGCAGTACCGCCTACGAGCAGTACTTC; CDR3 protein: CASSTAYEQYF
J gene: TRBJ1-1; V gene: TRBV20-1; clone size: -; D gene: -; CDR3 DNA: TGCAGTGAGTTCAGGGGATCTGAAGCTTTCTTT; CDR3 protein: CSEFRGSEAFF
J gene: TRBJ2-7; V gene: TRBV6-6; clone size: few; D gene: -; CDR3 DNA: TGTGCCAGCAGCGACCCCTACGAGCAGTACTTC; CDR3 protein: CASSDPYEQYF